These 25 T cell receptor beta chains share one sample of origin, sequenced in a study of Ad26.COV2.S vaccination and SARS-CoV-2 variants. The treatment: around 19 received Ad26.COV2.S at low or high dose, single or two shots; several received placebo; per-sample allocation not given. It was on day 63 after the first vaccine or placebo injection that samples were taken. Clones were sequenced by immunoSEQ multiplex PCR, and TCRdb holds only the in-frame ones, with some missing. The sample includes 430,000 or so clones, about nine tenths seen only once; the top ten take more than 10%. The sample here was peripheral blood, taken in a trial of Ad26.COV2.S vaccine versus placebo. Receptor source: a person between 18 and 60 years old who received the Ad26.COV2.S COVID-19 vaccine or a placebo.

The CDR3 sequence is CASSQGQGRRIGNEQFF. The CDR3 bases are TGTGCCAGCAGCCAGGGACAGGGGAGAAGAATCGGTAATGAGCAGTTCTTC. The chain carries TRBV5-4 and TRBJ2-1; 10 bases are a match to TRBD1. Trimming at V came to 4 bases and at J to 7 bases, leaving 14 bases not matched to a gene. Germline V gene lookup returns CDR1 SGHNT and CDR2 YYREEE (reference sequence). CDR3 size: 17 residues.

The chain links TRBV7-9 to TRBJ2-5; no firm D call. V was cut by 2 bases and J by 2 bases, with 3 bases left in between. Germline-derived CDR1 and CDR2 are SEHNR and FQNEAQ (reference sequence). There are 12 residues in the CDR3. CDR3 sequence (DNA): TGTGCCAGCAGCTTATATCAAGAGACCCAGTACTTC. Translating it yields CASSLYQETQYF.

The V and J genes are TRBV5-8 and TRBJ2-7; D might be TRBD2 (5 bases). The CDR3 covers 13 residues. V lost 2 bases and J lost 4, with 10 bases in between. Per the germline V gene, CDR1 is SGHTS and CDR2 is YDEGEE. The CDR3 DNA is TGTGCCAGCAGCTTCGTTAGCGCTTACGAGCAGTACTTC. It encodes CASSFVSAYEQYF.

DNA of the CDR3: TGCGCCAGCAGCTTCCCGGGACAGGGAACAGATACGCAGTATTTT. It specifies CASSFPGQGTDTQYF. The J gene is TRBJ2-3, the V gene TRBV5-1, with 9 bases fitting TRBD1. The CDR3 is 15 residues long. V trimming: 2 bases; J trimming: 3 bases; junction bases outside the gene matches: 4. Germline V gene data show CDR1 as SGHRS and CDR2 as YFSETQ.

The chain carries TRBV6-5 and TRBJ1-2; the D gene is possibly TRBD1 (6 bases). Germline V gene lookup returns CDR1 MNHEY and CDR2 SVGAGI. V dropped 5 bases and J dropped 2 bases, with 9 bases sitting between them. The CDR3 runs to 13 residues. The CDR3 DNA is TGTGCCAGCAGTAGGACAGAGAACTATGGCTACACCTTC. Translated: CASSRTENYGYTF.

The chain has TRBV2 and TRBJ2-1; 11 bases agree with TRBD2. Germline V lookup: CDR1 SNHLY, CDR2 FYNNEI. The V and J ends lost 8 bases and 14 bases, in that order; junction bases with no gene match: 8. This CDR3 is built from 12 residues. CDR3 nucleotide sequence: TGTGCCAGCCGTTACGGGACTAGCGGAGAGTTCTTC. Its translation is CASRYGTSGEFF.

This chain joins TRBV6-4 and TRBJ1-5, with D unclear. The ends were cut back, 3 bases at V and 6 bases at J, with 9 bases in the middle. Germline V lookup: CDR1 MRHNA, CDR2 SNTAGT. The CDR3 consists of 13 residues. CDR3 bases: TGTGCCAGCAGTGAGGGAATCGGTCAGCCCCAGCATTTT. Protein product: CASSEGIGQPQHF.

V gene TRBV5-6 combines with J gene TRBJ1-1; tentative D call: TRBD1 (6 bases). The V and J ends lost 3 bases and 4 bases respectively, with 13 bases between them. This CDR3 spans 14 amino acids. Germline lookup yields CDR1 SGHDT and CDR2 YYEEEE. CDR3 region: CASSSAGAGTEAFF. CDR3 nucleotide sequence: TGTGCCAGCAGCTCAGCGGGGGCAGGCACTGAAGCTTTCTTT.

V and J are TRBV10-3 and TRBJ2-1; weak D call: TRBD2 (5 bases). Germline V gene sequence: CDR1 ENHRY, CDR2 SYGVKD. CDR3 length: 15 residues. The V and J ends lost 3 bases and 1 base respectively, with 10 bases between them. CDR3 coding DNA: TGTGCCATCAGTGAAGGGCTAGCTTCCTACAATGAGCAGTTCTTC. This translates into CAISEGLASYNEQFF.

The CDR3, as DNA: TGTGCCAGCAGCCAAGGACTAGCGGGAGGGCTCGGAGATACGCAGTATTTT. Translation: CASSQGLAGGLGDTQYF. The genes are TRBV3-1 (or the pseudogene TRBV3-2) and TRBJ2-3, with TRBD2 identical over 14 bases. Germline CDR1 and CDR2: LGHDT and YNNKEL (reference sequence). Germline trimming cut 1 base from V and 5 bases from J; bases unmatched to any gene: 5. This CDR3 is 17 amino acids long.

The chain employs TRBV7-2 and TRBJ1-4, with 8 bases lining up with TRBD1. The CDR3 spans 18 residues. Germline assignment: CDR1 SGHTA and CDR2 FQGNSA. With 2 bases clipped from V and 6 bases from J, the junction kept 14 bases outside the gene matches. This CDR3 reads CASSLSFGGTGRDEKLFF. DNA of the CDR3: TGTGCCAGCAGCTTATCTTTCGGGGGGACAGGACGGGATGAAAAACTGTTTTTT.

The chain links TRBV28 to TRBJ2-7; a weak D match, TRBD1 (6 bases). Between the trimmed V and J ends, which lost 6 bases and 5 bases, there was a span of 23 bases. Germline CDR1 and CDR2: MDHEN and SYDVKM. The CDR3 has 16 residues. The CDR3 spells CASRLTVNRAVDEQYF. CDR3 DNA sequence: TGTGCCAGCAGACTTACCGTTAACAGGGCCGTTGACGAGCAGTACTTC.

The rearrangement uses TRBV11-2 and TRBJ2-1, with D unresolved. CDR3 length: 14 residues. Trimming removed 0 bases from V and 7 bases from J, with 10 bases in between. Germline-derived CDR1 and CDR2 are SGHAT and FQNNGV. DNA of the CDR3: TGTGCCAGCAGCTTAGATGTCCCCTTTAATGAGCAGTTCTTC. Its protein product is CASSLDVPFNEQFF.

The V call is TRBV30, the J call TRBJ2-1, with D tentatively TRBD1 (6 bases). CDR1 is GTSNPN and CDR2 is SVGIG in the germline V gene (reference sequence). Trimming took 8 bases from V and 6 from J, leaving 14 bases between them. The CDR3 is made up of 12 amino acids. Here the CDR3 reads CARATGSNEQFF. CDR3 DNA sequence: TGTGCCCGGGCCACAGGGTCCAATGAGCAGTTCTTC.

CDR3 sequence reads: CASSRGQTLKQFF. DNA for the CDR3: TGTGCCAGCAGCAGGGGGCAGACCCTTAAGCAGTTCTTC. V is TRBV7-2 and J is TRBJ2-1; 7 bases are shared with TRBD1. The trim removed 5 bases at V and 11 bases at J, leaving 9 bases unmatched. The germline V gene encodes CDR1 SGHTA and CDR2 FQGNSA. There are 13 residues in the CDR3.

The gene calls are TRBV7-2 and TRBJ2-5; the D is unclear. The CDR3 is 15 residues long. Germline V gives CDR1 SGHTA, CDR2 FQGNSA. The V end lost 7 bases, the J end lost 1 base, and 16 bases lay between the germline ends. The chain's CDR3 is CASIPSSLGQETQYF. CDR3 nucleotides: TGTGCCAGCATCCCGTCGTCGCTCGGCCAAGAGACCCAGTACTTC.

The V call is TRBV6-5, the J call TRBJ2-7; tentative D call: TRBD1 (5 bases). The V end was cut by 2 bases, the J end by 3 bases, with 8 bases between. CDR3 length: 13 amino acids. CDR1 is MNHEY, CDR2 SVGAGI, per germline. CDR3 residues: CASSYRGNYEQYF. The CDR3 nucleotides are TGTGCCAGCAGTTACAGGGGAAACTACGAGCAGTACTTC.

The V and J genes are TRBV10-1 and TRBJ2-7; D is unresolved. Trimming cost V 2 bases and J 1 base, with 12 bases left between them. The germline gives CDR1 WNHNN, CDR2 SYGVQD (reference sequence). The CDR3 is 15 residues long. This CDR3 is CASSEGLGISYEQYF. The CDR3 DNA is TGCGCCAGCAGTGAGGGGCTAGGGATATCCTACGAGCAGTACTTC.

The chain uses TRBV7-6 and TRBJ2-7, with 7 nucleotides matching TRBD1. The CDR3 spans 15 residues. The V gene end was trimmed by 2 bases and the J gene end by 7 bases; junction bases not matched to a gene: 11. From germline, CDR1 is SGHVS and CDR2 FNYEAQ. The CDR3 nucleotides are TGTGCCAGCAGCTTACGGGCAGGGGGTCCGGGAGAGCAGTACTTC. Translation: CASSLRAGGPGEQYF.

The V gene is TRBV2, the J gene TRBJ2-7; 9 nucleotides match TRBD2. The V gene's germline CDR1 is SNHLY and CDR2 FYNNEI. The CDR3 covers 15 residues. V trimming: 1 base; J trimming: 3 bases; junction bases outside the gene matches: 4. CDR3 bases: TGTGCCAGCAGTGAAGGGGTAGCGGGAGTCTACGAGCAGTACTTC. Amino acids: CASSEGVAGVYEQYF.

The chain combines TRBV10-3 with TRBJ1-1; D unresolved. Trimming cost V 10 bases and J 1 base, with 13 bases left between them. The CDR3 sequence is 13 residues long. From germline, CDR1 is ENHRY and CDR2 SYGVKD. The CDR3 DNA reads as TGTGCCACTGGGGTTAATGGGAACACTGAAGCTTTCTTT. It codes for CATGVNGNTEAFF.

This rearrangement joins TRBV6-6 to TRBJ1-5; 7 bases agree with TRBD1. Trimming at V came to 5 bases and at J to 3 bases, leaving 4 bases not matched to a gene. The length of the CDR3 is 14 residues. From germline, CDR1 is MNHNY and CDR2 SVGAGI (reference sequence). Here the CDR3 reads CASSPGQFNQPQHF. CDR3 nucleotides: TGTGCCAGCAGTCCGGGACAGTTCAATCAGCCCCAGCATTTT.

The J gene is TRBJ2-5, the V gene TRBV5-4; a weak D match, TRBD2 (5 bases). The germline V gene has CDR1 SGHNT and CDR2 YYREEE (reference sequence). The CDR3 covers 14 residues. The V end was cut by 4 bases, the J end by 5 bases, with 15 bases between. In DNA, the CDR3 is TGTGCCAGCAGCAGGGAGTTAGCAGACGAGACCCAGTACTTC. Protein product: CASSRELADETQYF.

Only one count was recorded for this clone. This sequence joins TRBV12-3 or TRBV12-4 and TRBJ1-1; D remains ambiguous. V was shortened by 3 bases and J by 8 bases, with 10 bases between the two germline ends. The CDR3 is made up of 12 amino acids. CDR3 protein: CASSFHPQEAFF. In nucleotides, the CDR3 is TGTGCCAGCAGTTTTCATCCCCAGGAAGCTTTCTTT.

The chain combines TRBV10-2 with TRBJ1-5; D gene uncertain. Germline CDR1 is WSHSY and CDR2 is SAAADI. There are 14 residues in the CDR3. V was trimmed by 4 bases and J by 5 bases, leaving 12 bases between them. The CDR3, as DNA: TGCGCCAGCAGTGCTGAATCGGGGTATCAGCCCCAGCATTTT. Amino acid sequence: CASSAESGYQPQHF.